Described below is a single T cell receptor (beta chain) sequence and its context. This sample was included in a study of OX40 agonist ivuxolimab in advanced cancers. Using immunoSEQ multiplex PCR, the repertoire was profiled, and TCRdb retains in-frame clones only, with some absent. The table shows more than 40,000 clones, with roughly 90% occurring only once. The origin of this receptor is an adult with an advanced solid tumor such as melanoma, head and neck, liver or kidney cancer. The sequenced sample was CD4+ or CD8+ T cells sorted from blood, obtained in a trial of the OX40 agonist ivuxolimab.

The CDR3 loop reads CASSRRTSGLGTDTQYF. For the CDR3, the DNA is TGTGCCAGCAGTCGTAGGACTAGCGGATTAGGTACAGATACGCAGTATTTT. V usage is TRBV11-1 and J usage is TRBJ2-3; 10 positions match TRBD2. Germline V lookup: CDR1 SGHAT, CDR2 FQDESV (reference sequence). The CDR3 totals 17 residues. The trim removed 6 bases at V and 3 bases at J, leaving 12 bases unmatched.